This entry lists 14 T cell receptor beta chains sequenced from one sample in a study of CD8 T cells in ankylosing spondylitis listed by TCRdb under 2017. The method was 5' RACE. The sequencing machine was an Illumina HiSeq 2500. TCRdb took the public reads, trimmed them with fastp at Q25, ran MiXCR for clone calling and kept in-frame beta chains. CDR3 protein sequences are deduplicated, and each keeps its most common genes and DNA. The sample table records about 300,000 distinct CDR3 sequences; around 10% of these occur just once. The ten largest account for more than 7% of the sample. Source material: blood, either unsorted or a sorted T cell fraction (not recorded which). These receptors were collected from a female donor with ankylosing spondylitis or in good health (not recorded which).

This clonotype was counted a few times. V is TRBV5-1 and J is TRBJ2-5; TRBD1 agrees at 10 bases. Germline CDR1 and CDR2: SGHRS and YFSETQ. The CDR3 runs 17 residues. Germline trimming cut 0 bases from V and 1 base from J; bases unmatched to any gene: 6. The CDR3, as DNA: TGCGCCAGCAGCTTGGGACAGGGGGCGTTGAGCCAAGAGACCCAGTACTTC. Its translation: CASSLGQGALSQETQYF.

Ten or more counts support this clonotype. This chain joins TRBV5-1 and TRBJ1-2; possible D gene TRBD1, 5 bases. Germline lookup yields CDR1 SGHRS and CDR2 YFSETQ. The CDR3 is 13 residues long. V was clipped by 4 bases and J by 4 bases, with 11 bases between them. Here the CDR3 DNA reads TGCGCCAGCAGCCCAGGGTCCGGCTATGGCTACACCTTC. This gives the protein CASSPGSGYGYTF.

This clonotype was picked up a small number of times. The rearrangement links TRBV5-1 to TRBJ2-7; TRBD2 aligns across 8 bases. The V gene end was trimmed by 4 bases and the J gene end by 2 bases; junction bases not matched to a gene: 8. Germline lookup yields CDR1 SGHRS and CDR2 YFSETQ. This CDR3 comprises 15 residues. Here the CDR3 DNA reads TGCGCCAGCAGCCTCTCCAGCGGGGGAGCCTACGAGCAGTACTTC. Residues: CASSLSSGGAYEQYF. The whole variable domain, filled in from reference TRBV5-1 and TRBJ2-7, reads KAGVTQTPRYLIKTRGQQVTLSCSPISGHRSVSWYQQTPGQGLQFLFEYFSETQRNKGNFPGRFSGRQFSNSRSEMNVSTLELGDSALYLCASSLSSGGAYEQYFGPGTRLTVT.

This clonotype has only a few counts. The V and J genes are TRBV7-3 and TRBJ2-2; TRBD1 matches 8 bases. The germline gives CDR1 SGHTA, CDR2 FQGTGA. After removal of 0 bases from V and 6 bases from J, the junction contained 0 bases not matched to a gene. This CDR3 has 14 amino acids. As DNA, the CDR3 is TGTGCCAGCAGCTTAACGACAGGGGCCGGGGAGCTGTTTTTT. Protein sequence: CASSLTTGAGELFF.

This clonotype was seen many times. The rearrangement uses TRBV12-3 or TRBV12-4 and TRBJ2-7; 7 bases match TRBD1. V was clipped by 3 bases and J by 5 bases; unmatched bases: 4. The CDR3 loop spans 13 amino acids. Here the CDR3 DNA reads TGTGCCAGCAGTTTGATACAGGGGAACGAGCAGTACTTC. It encodes CASSLIQGNEQYF.

In its sample, this clonotype was seen many times. The chain couples TRBV12-3 or TRBV12-4 to TRBJ1-6, with a weak D call TRBD1 (5 bases). The CDR3 covers 14 residues. V lost 6 bases to trimming and J lost 5 bases, with 11 bases between them. The CDR3 DNA is TGTGCCAGCAGACCCGGGACGGATAATTCACCCCTCCACTTT. Its protein product is CASRPGTDNSPLHF.

Ten or more counts support this clonotype. The V gene is TRBV5-8, the J gene TRBJ1-1, with D tentatively TRBD1 (6 bases). Per the germline V gene, CDR1 is SGHTS and CDR2 is YDEGEE. The CDR3 length is 14 residues. The V and J ends lost 4 bases and 4 bases respectively, with 14 bases between them. CDR3 in DNA: TGTGCCAGCAGCCTATTGAACAGGGTCACTGAAGCTTTCTTT. Protein sequence: CASSLLNRVTEAFF. The full variable domain, completed using reference TRBV5-8 and TRBJ1-1, is EAGVTQSPTHLIKTRGQQATLRCSPISGHTSVYWYQQALGLGLQFLLWYDEGEERNRGNFPPRFSGRQFPNYSSELNVNALELEDSALYLCASSLLNRVTEAFFGQGTRLTVV.

CDR3 sequence reads: CASGGPVSNQPQHF. In nucleotides, the CDR3 is TGTGCCAGCGGGGGGCCGGTGAGCAATCAGCCCCAGCATTTT. This rearrangement joins TRBV2 to TRBJ1-5; D is possibly TRBD1 (6 bases). Deletions cut 8 bases from V and 1 base from J, with 12 bases between. The CDR3 spans 14 residues. The germline V gene encodes CDR1 SNHLY and CDR2 FYNNEI.

This clonotype was recorded a few times. The chain joins TRBV7-2 to TRBJ1-5; a weak D match, TRBD1 (6 bases). Looked up from germline, CDR1 is SGHTA and CDR2 is FQGNSA. The CDR3 totals 14 residues. V lost 7 bases and J 3 bases, leaving 13 bases between the germline ends. The CDR3 DNA reads TGTGCCAGCAACCCAACAGGGATCAATCAGCCCCAGCATTTT. This translates into CASNPTGINQPQHF.

The V gene is TRBV27, the J gene TRBJ2-1; D might be TRBD2 (6 bases). The CDR3 is made up of 14 amino acids. The germline V and J ends were trimmed by 3 bases and 5 bases, with 11 bases remaining between them. Germline V gene data show CDR1 as MNHEY and CDR2 as SMNVEV (reference sequence). This CDR3 is CASSFFGGNNEQFF. For the CDR3, the DNA is TGTGCCAGCAGTTTTTTCGGGGGAAACAATGAGCAGTTCTTC.

The rearrangement joins TRBV5-1 to TRBJ2-3; maybe TRBD2 (5 bases). This CDR3 is 17 amino acids long. The V and J ends lost 1 base and 0 bases respectively, with 15 bases between them. From germline, CDR1 is SGHRS and CDR2 YFSETQ. The CDR3 region has the DNA TGCGCCAGCAGCTTGCCCTCAGCGGAAGCTAGCACAGATACGCAGTATTTT. Residues: CASSLPSAEASTDTQYF.

This clonotype was recorded many times. The chain uses TRBV12-3 or TRBV12-4 and TRBJ2-1, with TRBD1 matching 9 bases. J lost 2 bases, V lost 6 bases, and 5 bases had no gene match. CDR3 length: 15 amino acids. The CDR3 spells CASRLDRGAYNEQFF. For the CDR3, the DNA is TGTGCCAGCAGACTAGACAGGGGGGCCTACAATGAGCAGTTCTTC.

This clonotype appeared many times. The J gene is TRBJ1-4, the V gene TRBV20-1, with D maybe TRBD1 (5 bases). The V end was cut by 7 bases, the J end by 3 bases, with 9 bases between. The CDR3 is 12 amino acids. The germline V gene has CDR1 DFQATT and CDR2 SNEGSKA (reference sequence). CDR3 bases: TGCAGTGTCAGGGATCCTAATGAAAAACTGTTTTTT. It yields the protein CSVRDPNEKLFF.

This clonotype has ten or more counts. The V call is TRBV9, the J call TRBJ1-1; 7 bases fit TRBD1. The CDR3 is 15 amino acids. Germline V gene sequence: CDR1 SGDLS, CDR2 YYNGEE. Trimming removed 4 bases from V and 4 bases from J; junction bases left unmatched: 10. The CDR3 coding sequence is TGTGCCAGCAGCCCAGGGACAGCCAGGGGCACTGAAGCTTTCTTT. It is translated as CASSPGTARGTEAFF.